This entry lists 26 T cell receptor beta chains sequenced from one sample in a study of naive and memory T cell subsets. An equimolar mix of two oligonucleotides served as the beta constant-region primer for TRBC1 and TRBC2. TCRdb processed the UMI-ligation and nested PCR reads anew with MiXCR; each CDR3 protein has one entry. This table holds under 100,000 distinct CDR3 sequences, 7% to 8% found once. The sequenced sample was central memory CD4+ T cells from blood. These receptors were collected from a human donor in good health.

This clonotype was observed many times. This rearrangement joins TRBV20-1 to TRBJ2-1; a possible D gene is TRBD2 (7 bases). This CDR3 has 14 amino acids. Trimming pared 7 bases from V and 8 bases from J, leaving 21 bases between. CDR1 and CDR2 (germline): DFQATT, SNEGSKA (reference sequence). The CDR3 DNA sequence: TGCAGTGTCCCGGGGGCGGGAGCGGTCGATGAGCAGTTCTTC. Translating gives CSVPGAGAVDEQFF.

The genes are TRBV9 and TRBJ2-5, with D possibly being TRBD1 or TRBD2 (5 bases each). CDR1 and CDR2 from the germline V gene are SGDLS and YYNGEE. The V end lost 4 bases, the J end lost 5 bases, and 18 bases lay between the germline ends. The CDR3 contains 15 residues. Written as DNA, the CDR3 is TGTGCCAGCAGCCAAGGTGGGGGAACCTTGGAGACCCAGTACTTC. As protein: CASSQGGGTLETQYF.

This clonotype was detected a few times. This rearrangement joins TRBV30 to TRBJ1-1, with 9 bases that match TRBD1. V lost 3 bases and J lost 13; bases outside the gene matches: 12. This CDR3 contains 13 residues. CDR1 and CDR2 from the germline V gene are GTSNPN and SVGIG (reference sequence). The DNA of the CDR3 is TGTGCCTGGAGGACCACAGGGGGCTCCGGGGGTTTCTTT. The encoded protein is CAWRTTGGSGGFF.

Only a few counts were recorded for this clonotype. V gene TRBV2 combines with J gene TRBJ2-5, with 8 bases matching TRBD1. CDR1 is SNHLY and CDR2 is FYNNEI in the germline V gene. The CDR3 contains 15 residues. Trimming removed 7 bases from V and 2 bases from J; junction bases left unmatched: 9. CDR3 DNA: TGTGCCAGCACTCAAAGGACAGGGTTACAAGAGACCCAGTACTTC. It encodes CASTQRTGLQETQYF.

This clonotype has a count of ten or more. The chain uses TRBV7-9 and TRBJ2-1; 10 positions agree with TRBD2. CDR3 length equals 23 residues. V shed 5 bases and J 0 bases; nucleotides not matched to a gene: 25. Germline CDR1 SEHNR, CDR2 FQNEAQ (reference sequence). The CDR3 region has the DNA TGTGCCAGCAGCCTAAAAGGTAGCCAGCCAAGCGGGAGGGCATGGGTCTCCTACAATGAGCAGTTCTTC. Its protein is CASSLKGSQPSGRAWVSYNEQFF.

This clonotype occurred a few times. The rearrangement joins TRBV7-2 to TRBJ2-6; a possible D gene is TRBD2 (5 bases). CDR3 length: 15 amino acids. Deletions cut 4 bases from V and 1 base from J, with 8 bases between. Germline values: CDR1 SGHTA, CDR2 FQGNSA. This CDR3 is CASSSRESGANVLTF. For the CDR3, the DNA is TGTGCCAGCAGCTCAAGGGAGTCTGGGGCCAACGTCCTGACTTTC. Looking up the rest from reference TRBV7-2 and TRBJ2-6 gives the full variable domain: GAGVSQSPSNKVTEKGKDVELRCDPISGHTALYWYRQSLGQGLEFLIYFQGNSAPDKSGLPSDRFSAERTGGSVSTLTIQRTQQEDSAVYLCASSSRESGANVLTFGAGSRLTVL.

This clonotype was seen repeatedly, ten times or more. This sequence joins TRBV7-6 and TRBJ2-3; 16 nucleotides line up with TRBD2. The CDR3 runs 16 residues. Germline V gene sequence: CDR1 SGHVS, CDR2 FNYEAQ. The V gene end was trimmed by 5 bases and the J gene end by 8 bases; junction bases not matched to a gene: 7. CDR3 sequence: CASSLGGTSGRGTQYF. For the CDR3, the DNA is TGTGCCAGCAGCCTCGGGGGGACTAGCGGGAGGGGTACGCAGTATTTT.

This clonotype appeared many times. The chain recombines TRBV7-9 with TRBJ2-3; D not certain. The CDR3 is 13 amino acids. Trimming took off 1 base at V and 1 base at J, with 3 bases between the two ends. Germline CDR1 SEHNR, CDR2 FQNEAQ (reference sequence). The CDR3 is CASSLVGTDTQYF. CDR3 DNA sequence: TGTGCCAGCAGCTTAGTTGGCACAGATACGCAGTATTTT.

This clonotype was observed many times. The V and J genes are TRBV6-5 and TRBJ1-6, with 10 positions matching TRBD1. CDR1 is MNHEY and CDR2 is SVGAGI in the germline V gene. Trimming took 4 bases from V and 13 from J; bases not matched to a gene: 7. The CDR3 sequence is 14 residues long. This CDR3 reads CASSSRQGANPLHF. The CDR3 DNA reads TGTGCCAGCAGTTCCCGACAGGGGGCAAATCCCCTCCACTTT.

This chain connects TRBV28 to TRBJ2-5, with D maybe TRBD1 (6 bases). The CDR3 sequence is 15 residues long. Between the trimmed V and J ends, which lost 4 bases and 3 bases, there was a span of 15 bases. Germline loops: CDR1 MDHEN, CDR2 SYDVKM. CDR3 amino acids: CASSSNRVVKETQYF. In nucleotides, the CDR3 is TGTGCCAGCAGTTCGAACAGGGTAGTGAAAGAGACCCAGTACTTC.

This clonotype was counted at least ten times. The V and J genes are TRBV7-3 and TRBJ2-3, with D hard to call. Per germline, CDR1 SGHTA and CDR2 FQGTGA. The CDR3 sequence is 13 residues long. V gave up 2 bases and J gave up 6 bases, with 9 bases separating them. The CDR3 nucleotides are TGTGCCAGCAGCTTATCCCGGTCGGATACGCAGTATTTT. Its translation: CASSLSRSDTQYF.

This chain joins TRBV29-1 and TRBJ2-7, with 7 bases aligning to TRBD1. The length of the CDR3 is 14 residues. J was trimmed by 1 base and V by 5 bases; bases with no gene match: 8. Germline V gives CDR1 SQVTM, CDR2 ANQGSEA. CDR3 bases: TGCAGCGTTCGACAGGGATCGTCGTCCTACGAGCAGTACTTC. Encoded protein: CSVRQGSSSYEQYF.

This clonotype was detected many times. The chain joins TRBV12-3 or TRBV12-4 to TRBJ1-6, with 7 bases matching TRBD1. V was clipped by 5 bases and J by 7 bases; unmatched bases: 5. The CDR3 contains 14 residues. CDR3 residues: CASSDGTANSPLHF. In DNA form, the CDR3 reads TGTGCCAGCAGTGACGGGACAGCCAATTCACCCCTCCACTTT.

This clonotype has a count of ten or more. The chain joins TRBV10-3 to TRBJ1-6; no firm D call. Trimming shortened V by 8 bases and J by 0 bases, and 5 bases separated the two germline ends. The CDR3 runs to 13 residues. Germline loops: CDR1 ENHRY, CDR2 SYGVKD. CDR3 protein: CAIGNSYNSPLHF. The CDR3 bases are TGTGCCATCGGTAACTCCTATAATTCACCCCTCCACTTT.

The table lists this clonotype with many counts. V and J are TRBV7-9 and TRBJ2-1; D is unclear. The CDR3 is made up of 17 amino acids. Trimming took 4 bases from V and 0 from J, leaving 16 bases between them. Germline V gene data show CDR1 as SEHNR and CDR2 as FQNEAQ (reference sequence). In nucleotides, the CDR3 is TGTGCCAGCAGCTCCCCCACTGGATCCGGCTCCTACAATGAGCAGTTCTTC. Its protein product is CASSSPTGSGSYNEQFF.

The chain's CDR3 is CASSYGRVQETQYF. CDR3 coding DNA: TGTGCCAGCAGTTACGGGCGGGTTCAAGAGACCCAGTACTTC. The rearrangement links TRBV6-2 or TRBV6-3 to TRBJ2-5, with D tentatively TRBD2 (5 bases). The germline V and J ends were trimmed by 2 bases and 2 bases, with 9 bases remaining between them. Germline V gene lookup returns CDR1 MNHEY and CDR2 SVGEGT. The CDR3 is 14 residues long.

This chain uses TRBV7-8 with TRBJ2-5; 8 nucleotides line up with TRBD1. The germline gives CDR1 SGHVS, CDR2 FQNEAQ. V gave up 3 bases and J gave up 4 bases; unmatched junction bases: 4. CDR3 size: 14 residues. DNA of the CDR3: TGTGCCAGCAGCTTCCGGGACAGGCTAGAGACCCAGTACTTC. Translated, it gives CASSFRDRLETQYF.

V and J are TRBV19 and TRBJ1-6, with a weak D call TRBD1 (6 bases). Germline CDR1 is LNHDA and CDR2 is SQIVND (reference sequence). V lost 6 bases and J lost 12, with 12 bases in between. The CDR3 extends over 12 amino acids. This CDR3 reads CASREGVGPLHF. The CDR3 DNA is TGTGCCAGTAGAGAGGGGGTCGGACCCCTCCACTTT.

This clonotype was counted between two and nine times. The chain links TRBV12-3 or TRBV12-4 to TRBJ2-3; 13 bases are a match to TRBD2. After removal of 6 bases from V and 4 bases from J, the junction contained 7 bases not matched to a gene. The CDR3 loop spans 16 amino acids. The CDR3 coding sequence is TGTGCCAGCAGGAGACTAGCGGGAGGTCTGGCAGATACGCAGTATTTT. This gives the protein CASRRLAGGLADTQYF.

The DNA of the CDR3 is TGTGCCAGCAGCTTAGTCCCGGTCGGAGAGACCCAGTACTTC. Translation gives CASSLVPVGETQYF. The chain has TRBV7-2 and TRBJ2-5, with D hard to call. Trimming took off 1 base at V and 4 bases at J, with 10 bases between the two ends. Germline V gene sequence: CDR1 SGHTA, CDR2 FQGNSA. This CDR3 contains 14 residues.

This clonotype was seen at least ten times. The gene calls are TRBV28 and TRBJ1-5; D remains unclear. V gave up 7 bases and J gave up 1 base, with 17 bases separating them. CDR3 length: 16 amino acids. Germline CDR1 and CDR2: MDHEN and SYDVKM. The chain's CDR3 is CASKDSGGSSNQPQHF. DNA of the CDR3: TGTGCCAGCAAAGATTCCGGAGGTTCAAGCAATCAGCCCCAGCATTTT.

At least ten counts were recorded for this clonotype. The gene calls are TRBV14 and TRBJ1-2; TRBD1 matches at 9 bases. Germline V lookup: CDR1 SGHDN, CDR2 FVKESK. The trim removed 2 bases at V and 0 bases at J, leaving 10 bases unmatched. The CDR3 totals 18 residues. CDR3 amino acids: CASSQHPGTGIANYGYTF. DNA of the CDR3: TGTGCCAGCAGCCAACATCCCGGGACAGGGATCGCTAACTATGGCTACACCTTC.

The table lists this clonotype with a few counts. V and J are TRBV6-1 and TRBJ2-1; 10 positions match TRBD2. The germline CDR1 and CDR2 sequences are MNHNS and SASEGT. The CDR3 extends over 17 amino acids. V lost 2 bases to trimming and J lost 7 bases; unmatched junction nucleotides: 11. The CDR3, as DNA: TGTGCCAGCAGTGAAAGGGGCGGGCTAGCGGGAGTAAATGAGCAGTTCTTC. This encodes CASSERGGLAGVNEQFF.

Ten or more counts support this clonotype. This chain links TRBV7-2 with TRBJ1-6; D gene unclear. Germline CDR1 reads SGHTA; CDR2 reads FQGNSA. The CDR3 runs 15 residues. V was clipped by 5 bases and J by 7 bases, with 15 bases between them. CDR3 amino acids: CASSPSSAANSPLHF. The CDR3 DNA reads TGTGCCAGCAGCCCCTCCTCGGCCGCGAATTCACCCCTCCACTTT.

The sample holds a few counts of this clonotype. The V call is TRBV6-6, the J call TRBJ2-7, with TRBD1 identical over 9 bases. V trimming: 4 bases; J trimming: 4 bases; junction bases outside the gene matches: 5. CDR1 is MNHNY, CDR2 SVGAGI, per germline (reference sequence). The CDR3 runs to 14 residues. CDR3 residues: CASSFTGTGYEQYF. The DNA for the CDR3 is TGTGCCAGCAGTTTTACTGGGACAGGGTACGAGCAGTACTTC.

CDR3 in DNA: TGTGCCAGCAGCCAAGTACAGGCGGAGAATTCACCCCTCCACTTT. Amino acid sequence: CASSQVQAENSPLHF. The chain links TRBV4-2 to TRBJ1-6, with a possible D match to TRBD1 (5 bases). The V gene lost 1 base and the J gene lost 7 bases, with 11 bases spanning the gap. Looked up from germline, CDR1 is LGHNA and CDR2 is YNFKEQ. This CDR3 contains 15 residues.